The sequence of this T cell receptor beta chain was determined in a study of control samples from healthy donors and cancer patients. V lost 1 base, J lost 2 bases, and 5 bases stayed unmatched. The CDR3 consists of 17 residues. Germline-derived CDR1 and CDR2 are GTSNPN and SVGIG (reference sequence). Data came from immunoSEQ multiplex PCR; TCRdb stores just in-frame clones and leaves some out. This sample has roughly 80,000 clones; around nine tenths occur once, and the top ten carry 4.5% to 7%. The clonotype comes from a man between 50 and 59 years old in good health. The sample was blood. The rearrangement links TRBV30 to TRBJ2-3; 14 bases line up with TRBD2. The CDR3 coding sequence is TGTGCCTGGAGTGCGGGACTAGCGGGGGCCTACACAGATACGCAGTATTTT. It codes for CAWSAGLAGAYTDTQYF.